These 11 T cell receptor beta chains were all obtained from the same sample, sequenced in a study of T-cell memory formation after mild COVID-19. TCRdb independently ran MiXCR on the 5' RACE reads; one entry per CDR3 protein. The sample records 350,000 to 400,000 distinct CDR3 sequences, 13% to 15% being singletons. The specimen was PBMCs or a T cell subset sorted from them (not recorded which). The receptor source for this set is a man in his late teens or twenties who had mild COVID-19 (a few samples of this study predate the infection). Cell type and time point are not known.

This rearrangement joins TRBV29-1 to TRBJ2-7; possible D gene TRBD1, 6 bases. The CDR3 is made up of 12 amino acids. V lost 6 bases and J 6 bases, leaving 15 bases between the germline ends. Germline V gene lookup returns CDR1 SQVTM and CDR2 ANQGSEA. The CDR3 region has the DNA TGCAGCGTAGCGAACAGGGAAGGCGAGCAGTACGTC. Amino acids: CSVANREGEQYV.

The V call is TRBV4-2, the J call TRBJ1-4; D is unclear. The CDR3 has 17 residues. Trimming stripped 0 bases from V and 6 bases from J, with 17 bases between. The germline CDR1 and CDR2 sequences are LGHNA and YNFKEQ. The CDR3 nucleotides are TGTGCCAGCAGCCAAGACAAGGCCGGGAACGGGGATGAAAAACTGTTTTTT. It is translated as CASSQDKAGNGDEKLFF.

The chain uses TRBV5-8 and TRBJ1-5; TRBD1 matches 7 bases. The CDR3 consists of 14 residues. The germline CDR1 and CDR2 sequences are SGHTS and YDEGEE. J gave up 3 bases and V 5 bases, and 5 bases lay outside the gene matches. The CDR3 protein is CASRHRGVNQPQHF. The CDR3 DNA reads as TGTGCCAGCAGACACAGGGGAGTCAATCAGCCCCAGCATTTT.

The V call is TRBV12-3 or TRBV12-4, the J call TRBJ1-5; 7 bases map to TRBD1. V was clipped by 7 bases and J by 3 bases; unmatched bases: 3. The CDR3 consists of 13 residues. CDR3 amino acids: CASTGQINQPQHF. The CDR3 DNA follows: TGTGCCAGCACGGGACAGATCAATCAGCCCCAGCATTTT.

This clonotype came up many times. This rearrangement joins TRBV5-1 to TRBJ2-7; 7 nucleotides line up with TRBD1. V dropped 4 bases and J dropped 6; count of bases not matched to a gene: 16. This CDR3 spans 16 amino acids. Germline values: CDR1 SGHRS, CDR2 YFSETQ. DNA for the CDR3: TGCGCCAGCAGCCGGGAAGGGGGCGACCCACGGGGCGAGCAGTACTTC. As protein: CASSREGGDPRGEQYF.

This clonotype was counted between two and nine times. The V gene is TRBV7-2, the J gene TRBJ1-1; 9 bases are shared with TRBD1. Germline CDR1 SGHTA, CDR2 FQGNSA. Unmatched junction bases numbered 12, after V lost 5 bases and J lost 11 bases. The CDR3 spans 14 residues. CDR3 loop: CASSRLGTGFYAFF. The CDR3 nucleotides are TGTGCCAGCAGCCGTCTCGGGACAGGGTTCTACGCTTTCTTT. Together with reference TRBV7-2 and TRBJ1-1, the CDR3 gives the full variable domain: GAGVSQSPSNKVTEKGKDVELRCDPISGHTALYWYRQSLGQGLEFLIYFQGNSAPDKSGLPSDRFSAERTGGSVSTLTIQRTQQEDSAVYLCASSRLGTGFYAFFGQGTRLTVV.

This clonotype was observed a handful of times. Written as DNA, the CDR3 is TGTGCCAGCAGTCGGCCTGGCGGGTACCAAGAGACCCAGTACTTC. Its protein is CASSRPGGYQETQYF. The J gene is TRBJ2-5, the V gene TRBV21-1. TRBV21-1 is termed a pseudogene. CDR3 size: 15 residues.

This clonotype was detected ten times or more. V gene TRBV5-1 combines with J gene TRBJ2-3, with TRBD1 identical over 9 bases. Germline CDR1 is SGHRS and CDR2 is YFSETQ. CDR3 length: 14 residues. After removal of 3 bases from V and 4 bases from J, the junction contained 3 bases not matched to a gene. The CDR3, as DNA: TGCGCCAGCAGCTACAGGGGGCTCGCAGATACGCAGTATTTT. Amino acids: CASSYRGLADTQYF.

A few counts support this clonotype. The CDR3 sequence: CASSPLGTETQYF. The CDR3, as DNA: TGCGCCAGCAGCCCCTTAGGCACGGAGACCCAGTACTTC. The gene calls are TRBV5-1 and TRBJ2-5; D is ambiguous. Looked up from germline, CDR1 is SGHRS and CDR2 is YFSETQ. The V end lost 4 bases, the J end lost 5 bases, and 12 bases lay between the germline ends. There are 13 residues in the CDR3.

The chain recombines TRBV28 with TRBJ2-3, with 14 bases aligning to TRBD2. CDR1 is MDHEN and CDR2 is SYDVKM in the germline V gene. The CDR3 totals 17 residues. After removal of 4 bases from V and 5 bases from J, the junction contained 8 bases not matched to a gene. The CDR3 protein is CASSSSGLAGGEDTQYF. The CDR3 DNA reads TGTGCCAGCAGTTCCTCAGGACTAGCGGGGGGAGAAGATACGCAGTATTTT.

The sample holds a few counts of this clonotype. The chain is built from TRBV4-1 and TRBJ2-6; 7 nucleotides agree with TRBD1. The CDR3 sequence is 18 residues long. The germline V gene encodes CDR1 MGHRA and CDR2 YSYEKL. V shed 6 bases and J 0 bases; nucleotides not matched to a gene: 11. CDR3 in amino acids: CASRKPGQSLSGANVLTF. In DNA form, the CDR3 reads TGCGCCAGCAGAAAACCGGGACAGTCCCTCTCTGGGGCCAACGTCCTGACTTTC.